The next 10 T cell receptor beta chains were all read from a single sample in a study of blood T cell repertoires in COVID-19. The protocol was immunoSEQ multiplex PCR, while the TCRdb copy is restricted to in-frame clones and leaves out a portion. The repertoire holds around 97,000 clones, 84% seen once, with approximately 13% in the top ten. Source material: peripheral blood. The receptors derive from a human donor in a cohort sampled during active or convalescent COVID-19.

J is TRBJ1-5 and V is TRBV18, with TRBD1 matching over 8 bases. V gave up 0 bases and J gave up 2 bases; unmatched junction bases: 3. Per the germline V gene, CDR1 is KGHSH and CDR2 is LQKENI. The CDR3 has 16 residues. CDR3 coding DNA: TGTGCCAGCTCACCACCGGACAGGGATGGCAATCAGCCCCAGCATTTT. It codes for CASSPPDRDGNQPQHF.

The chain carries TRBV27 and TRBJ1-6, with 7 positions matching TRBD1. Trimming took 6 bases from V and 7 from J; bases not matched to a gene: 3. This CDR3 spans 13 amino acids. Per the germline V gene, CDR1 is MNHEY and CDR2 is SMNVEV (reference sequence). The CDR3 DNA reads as TGTGCCAGCAGCCAACAGGGGAATTCACCCCTCCACTTT. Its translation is CASSQQGNSPLHF.

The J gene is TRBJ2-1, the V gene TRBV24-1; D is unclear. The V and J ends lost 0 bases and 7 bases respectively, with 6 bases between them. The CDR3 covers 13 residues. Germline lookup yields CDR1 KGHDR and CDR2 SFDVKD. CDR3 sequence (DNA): TGTGCCACCAGTGATTTGGTCCCTAATGAGCAGTTCTTC. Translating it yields CATSDLVPNEQFF.

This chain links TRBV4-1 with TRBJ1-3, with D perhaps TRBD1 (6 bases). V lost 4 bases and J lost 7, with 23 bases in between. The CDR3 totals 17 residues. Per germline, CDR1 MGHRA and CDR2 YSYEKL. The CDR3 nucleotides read TGCGCCAGCAGCCTCACACATACCGGGCTCCAGGGGAACACCATATATTTT. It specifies CASSLTHTGLQGNTIYF.

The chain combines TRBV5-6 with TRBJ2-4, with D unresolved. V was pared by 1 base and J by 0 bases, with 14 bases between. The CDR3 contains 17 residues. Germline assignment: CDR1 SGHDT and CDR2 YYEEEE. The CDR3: CASSLYFGTLAKNIQYF. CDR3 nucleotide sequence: TGTGCCAGCAGCTTGTACTTCGGTACCCTAGCCAAAAACATTCAGTACTTC.

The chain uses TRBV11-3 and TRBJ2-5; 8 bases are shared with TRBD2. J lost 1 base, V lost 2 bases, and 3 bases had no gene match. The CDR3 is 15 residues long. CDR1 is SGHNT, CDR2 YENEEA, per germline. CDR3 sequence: CASSLSGLAQETQYF. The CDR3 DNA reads TGTGCCAGCAGCTTATCCGGACTAGCCCAAGAGACCCAGTACTTC.

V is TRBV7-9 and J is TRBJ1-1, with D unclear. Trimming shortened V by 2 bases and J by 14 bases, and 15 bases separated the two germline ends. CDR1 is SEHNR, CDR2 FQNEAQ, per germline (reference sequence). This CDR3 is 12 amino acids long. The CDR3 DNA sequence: TGTGCCAGCAGCTTAACCCGGGAGGTTACGTTCTTT. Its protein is CASSLTREVTFF.

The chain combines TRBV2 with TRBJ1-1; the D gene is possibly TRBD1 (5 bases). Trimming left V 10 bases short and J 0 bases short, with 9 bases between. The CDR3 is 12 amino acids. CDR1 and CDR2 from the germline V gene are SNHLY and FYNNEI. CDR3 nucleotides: TGTGCCAAGAAGACAGTGAACACTGAAGCTTTCTTT. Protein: CAKKTVNTEAFF.

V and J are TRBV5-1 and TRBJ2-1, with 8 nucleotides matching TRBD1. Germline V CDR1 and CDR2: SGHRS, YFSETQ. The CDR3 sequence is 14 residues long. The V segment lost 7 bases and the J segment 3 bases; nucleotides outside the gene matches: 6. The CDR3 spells CASADRGLYNEQFF. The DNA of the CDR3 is TGCGCCAGCGCCGACAGGGGTCTCTACAATGAGCAGTTCTTC.

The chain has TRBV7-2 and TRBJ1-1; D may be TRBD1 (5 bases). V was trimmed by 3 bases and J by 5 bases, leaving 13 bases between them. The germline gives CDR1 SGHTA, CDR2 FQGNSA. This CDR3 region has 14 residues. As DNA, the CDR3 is TGTGCCAGCAGCTTGGAGTTGGGGGGGACTGAAGCTTTCTTT. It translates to CASSLELGGTEAFF.